This T cell receptor beta chain appears in the sequencing data of a study of blood T cell repertoires in COVID-19. Study background: Sites in the United States, Italy and Spain provided acute and convalescent COVID-19 samples. T cells, B-cell-depleted T cells, or PBMCs provided the cDNA or gDNA that served as material.

In germline, CDR1 is MNHEY, CDR2 SMNVEV (reference sequence). The CDR3 extends over 14 amino acids. Unmatched junction bases numbered 7, after V lost 4 bases and J lost 8 bases. In the original analysis: Amplified reference gene primers provided the basis for estimating nucleated cell counts. Libraries were prepared by immunoSEQ multiplex PCR; TCRdb keeps only in-frame clonotypes and omits some of them. From that table come the V and J calls and clone size; the DNA was used to work out D and trimming. Among about 63,000 clones listed, nearly 95% were seen once. The sequenced material came from peripheral blood. This receptor was obtained from a man aged 45-65 years with active COVID-19. V gene TRBV27 combines with J gene TRBJ2-1, with TRBD2 identical over 8 bases. The DNA for the CDR3 is TGTGCCAGCAGTTACGGGACTAGGGGTGATGAGCAGTTCTTC. Protein sequence: CASSYGTRGDEQFF.